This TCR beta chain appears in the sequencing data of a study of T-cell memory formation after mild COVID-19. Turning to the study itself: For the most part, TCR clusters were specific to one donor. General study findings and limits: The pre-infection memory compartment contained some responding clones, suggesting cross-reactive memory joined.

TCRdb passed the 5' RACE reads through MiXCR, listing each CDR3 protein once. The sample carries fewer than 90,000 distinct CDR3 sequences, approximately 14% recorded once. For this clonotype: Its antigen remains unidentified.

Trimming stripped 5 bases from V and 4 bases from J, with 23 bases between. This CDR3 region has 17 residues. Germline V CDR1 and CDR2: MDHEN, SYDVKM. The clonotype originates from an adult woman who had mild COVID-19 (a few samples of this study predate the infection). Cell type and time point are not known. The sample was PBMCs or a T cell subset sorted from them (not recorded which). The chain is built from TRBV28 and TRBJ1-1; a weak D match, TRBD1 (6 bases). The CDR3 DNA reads TGTGCCAGCAGTCAAGGGTTCGACAGGACCTTTGGCACTGAAGCTTTCTTT. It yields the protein CASSQGFDRTFGTEAFF.